The 3 T cell receptor beta chains in this list originate from one sample, sequenced in a study of kidney transplant recipient with SARS-CoV-2 infection. TCRdb processed the reads anew with MiXCR; each CDR3 protein has one entry. Of 250,000 or so distinct CDR3 sequences listed, around 28% were seen once; the top ten hold nearly 7.5%. Sequences were derived from a blood sample, sampled at baseline and between days 110 and 120 from a kidney transplant recipient. All receptors derive from a young adult male patient who had COVID-19 and was a kidney transplant recipient. Some of these T cells may belong to the graft donor.

This clonotype was counted ten times or more. The V and J genes are TRBV20-1 and TRBJ1-2, with D unresolved. This CDR3 has 14 residues. From germline, CDR1 is DFQATT and CDR2 SNEGSKA (reference sequence). The V and J ends lost 0 bases and 8 bases respectively, with 16 bases between them. The CDR3 sequence is CSAREGYLTWGYTF. CDR3 DNA sequence: TGCAGTGCTAGAGAGGGCTACTTAACTTGGGGCTACACCTTC.

Comment on this clonotype: A read error is possible here, since a much larger clone lies one base away. The chain joins TRBV5-5 to TRBJ1-5; a weak D match, TRBD1 (5 bases). This CDR3 spans 17 amino acids. V lost 0 bases, J lost 1 base, and 14 bases lay in between. CDR1 and CDR2 from the germline V gene are SGHKS and YYEKEE (reference sequence). The CDR3 DNA reads TGTGCCAGCAGCTTGGGGAGGGGCAAACCGAGCAATCAGCCCCAGCATTTT. Protein product: CASSLGRGKPSNQPQHF.

The chain couples TRBV6-5 to TRBJ1-1, with no clear D. CDR3 length: 15 amino acids. Deletions cut 5 bases from V and 0 bases from J, with 13 bases between. The germline V gene encodes CDR1 MNHEY and CDR2 SVGAGI. The CDR3 region has the DNA TGTGCCAGCAGTAGCTCCAGTGGAATGAACACTGAAGCTTTCTTT. The encoded protein is CASSSSSGMNTEAFF.